The 32 T cell receptor beta chains reported below all come from one sample, sequenced in a study of shared clonotypes between healthy human individuals. Produced via immunoSEQ multiplex PCR; TCRdb's table is partial and in-frame only. Of roughly 500,000 clones in the sample, roughly three quarters were seen once. Sequencing used PBMCs. These receptors came from a woman aged 40 to 49 in good health. Some clones in this sample may be carry-over from other donors' samples.

The CDR3 coding sequence is TGTGCCAGCAGTTACTCGAGCGCAGGGTATACCTACGAGCAGTACTTC. As protein: CASSYSSAGYTYEQYF. The rearrangement joins TRBV6-5 to TRBJ2-7; weak D call: TRBD1 (5 bases). The CDR3 extends over 16 amino acids. Looked up from germline, CDR1 is MNHEY and CDR2 is SVGAGI. V was clipped by 0 bases and J by 2 bases, with 14 bases between them.

With respect to this clone: Other DNA variants within this sample encode the same CDR3. The chain combines TRBV6-1 with TRBJ1-5; tentative D call: TRBD1 (5 bases). The CDR3 contains 13 residues. V lost 4 bases to trimming and J lost 3 bases, with 7 bases between them. In germline, CDR1 is MNHNS, CDR2 SASEGT. The CDR3: CASSGQYNQPQHF. Here the CDR3 DNA reads TGTGCCAGCAGTGGACAGTACAATCAGCCCCAGCATTTT.

This clone showed up just once. This sequence joins TRBV18 and TRBJ2-2, with a tentative D call TRBD2 (5 bases). The germline gives CDR1 KGHSH, CDR2 LQKENI. With 2 bases removed from V and 1 base from J, the gap between germline ends came to 8 bases. The CDR3 has 15 amino acids. CDR3 loop: CASSPGRKNTGELFF. In DNA form, the CDR3 reads TGTGCCAGCTCACCAGGGAGAAAGAACACCGGGGAGCTGTTTTTT.

The chain links TRBV7-9 to TRBJ2-1; 14 bases map to TRBD2. Germline CDR1 is SEHNR and CDR2 is FQNEAQ (reference sequence). The length of the CDR3 is 15 residues. J gave up 7 bases and V 3 bases, and 2 bases lay outside the gene matches. CDR3 region: CASSLGLAGENEQFF. As DNA, the CDR3 is TGTGCCAGCAGCTTGGGACTAGCGGGAGAGAATGAGCAGTTCTTC.

The rearrangement joins TRBV11-3 to TRBJ2-7, with D perhaps matching TRBD1 or TRBD2 (7 bases each). With 5 bases removed from V and 3 bases from J, the gap between germline ends came to 14 bases. This CDR3 has 14 residues. Germline V gives CDR1 SGHNT, CDR2 YENEEA. Here the CDR3 DNA reads TGTGCCAGCAGCCAGCGGGGACAGAGCTACGAGCAGTACTTC. It is translated as CASSQRGQSYEQYF.

This chain's CDR3 is CASSQGVGRQETQYF. CDR3 DNA: TGCGCCAGCAGCCAAGGGGTTGGGCGACAAGAGACCCAGTACTTC. The chain combines TRBV4-1 with TRBJ2-5; D is undetermined. This CDR3 contains 15 residues. Germline CDR1 MGHRA, CDR2 YSYEKL. The germline V and J ends were trimmed by 1 base and 2 bases, with 11 bases remaining between them.

The chain combines TRBV7-6 with TRBJ2-1, with 8 bases lining up with TRBD1. V was clipped by 1 base and J by 2 bases; unmatched bases: 1. Germline-derived CDR1 and CDR2 are SGHVS and FNYEAQ. This CDR3 region has 15 residues. CDR3 bases: TGTGCCAGCAGCTTAGAACAGGGGGCCTACAATGAGCAGTTCTTC. The encoded protein is CASSLEQGAYNEQFF.

This sequence joins TRBV2 and TRBJ2-1; 11 nucleotides agree with TRBD2. This CDR3 is 13 amino acids long. Germline CDR1 reads SNHLY; CDR2 reads FYNNEI. V shed 4 bases and J 9 bases; nucleotides not matched to a gene: 2. The CDR3 protein is CASSGLAGSEQFF. CDR3 DNA: TGTGCCAGCAGTGGACTAGCGGGAAGTGAGCAGTTCTTC.

The V and J genes are TRBV7-9 and TRBJ2-2; tentative D call: TRBD2 (5 bases). Germline CDR1 SEHNR, CDR2 FQNEAQ (reference sequence). There are 16 residues in the CDR3. The ends were cut back, 1 base at V and 0 bases at J, with 9 bases in the middle. CDR3 in amino acids: CASSLDPAANTGELFF. CDR3 bases: TGTGCCAGCAGCTTAGACCCAGCGGCGAACACCGGGGAGCTGTTTTTT.

V and J are TRBV4-2 and TRBJ2-1; 7 bases fit TRBD2. The V and J ends lost 0 bases and 12 bases, in that order; junction bases with no gene match: 11. Germline-derived CDR1 and CDR2 are LGHNA and YNFKEQ. This CDR3 has 15 residues. Written as DNA, the CDR3 is TGTGCCAGCAGCCAAGACCTAGCGGATTCTAGGGGGCAGTTCTTC. Translation: CASSQDLADSRGQFF.

The rearrangement joins TRBV9 to TRBJ2-2, with D tentatively TRBD1 (5 bases). In germline, CDR1 is SGDLS, CDR2 YYNGEE. V was pared by 4 bases and J by 2 bases, with 12 bases between. This CDR3 is 15 amino acids long. The CDR3 loop is CASSIPDRNTGELFF. The CDR3 DNA sequence: TGTGCCAGCAGCATACCCGACAGAAACACCGGGGAGCTGTTTTTT.

The V gene is TRBV5-1, the J gene TRBJ2-5; D gene ambiguous. This CDR3 has 13 residues. V was trimmed by 4 bases and J by 5 bases, leaving 12 bases between them. Germline V CDR1 and CDR2: SGHRS, YFSETQ. CDR3 sequence (DNA): TGCGCCAGCAGCGATGAAGGACCCGAGACCCAGTACTTC. It yields the protein CASSDEGPETQYF.

The V and J genes are TRBV15 and TRBJ2-2; 8 bases line up with TRBD2. The germline V gene has CDR1 LNHNV and CDR2 YYDKDF (reference sequence). The trim removed 6 bases at V and 5 bases at J, leaving 5 bases unmatched. The CDR3 consists of 14 residues. The DNA for the CDR3 is TGTGCCACCAGAAATAGCGGGAAAACCGGGGAGCTGTTTTTT. Amino acid sequence: CATRNSGKTGELFF.

This clone was seen just once. The V gene is TRBV2, the J gene TRBJ1-5; 11 bases match TRBD1. CDR3 length equals 14 residues. From germline, CDR1 is SNHLY and CDR2 FYNNEI. V lost 6 bases to trimming and J lost 6 bases; unmatched junction nucleotides: 4. This CDR3 reads CASSGTGGSQPQHF. DNA for the CDR3: TGTGCCAGCAGCGGGACAGGGGGATCTCAGCCCCAGCATTTT.

The rearrangement joins TRBV28 to TRBJ2-7, with D perhaps matching TRBD1 or TRBD2 (5 bases each). This CDR3 region has 16 residues. Germline CDR1 MDHEN, CDR2 SYDVKM. Between the trimmed V and J ends, which lost 2 bases and 3 bases, there was a span of 17 bases. CDR3 nucleotides: TGTGCCAGCAGTTTACCCCGAGGGACGGGATACTACGAGCAGTACTTC. Translation gives CASSLPRGTGYYEQYF. Combining the CDR3 with reference TRBV28 and TRBJ2-7 gives the whole variable domain DVKVTQSSRYLVKRTGEKVFLECVQDMDHENMFWYRQDPGLGLRLIYFSYDVKMKEKGDIPEGYSVSREKKERFSLILESASTNQTSMYLCASSLPRGTGYYEQYFGPGTRLTVT.

The chain has TRBV5-1 and TRBJ2-3, with TRBD1 matching over 7 bases. This CDR3 region has 14 residues. V lost 1 base to trimming and J lost 5 bases; unmatched junction nucleotides: 4. Germline CDR1 reads SGHRS; CDR2 reads YFSETQ. CDR3 nucleotides: TGCGCCAGCAGCTTGAGAGGGGGCAGAGATACGCAGTATTTT. The encoded protein is CASSLRGGRDTQYF. Looking up the rest from reference TRBV5-1 and TRBJ2-3 gives the full variable domain: KAGVTQTPRYLIKTRGQQVTLSCSPISGHRSVSWYQQTPGQGLQFLFEYFSETQRNKGNFPGRFSGRQFSNSRSEMNVSTLELGDSALYLCASSLRGGRDTQYFGPGTRLTVL.

The genes are TRBV7-2 and TRBJ2-4; D is possibly TRBD2 (6 bases). CDR1 is SGHTA and CDR2 is FQGNSA in the germline V gene. With 5 bases removed from V and 5 bases from J, the gap between germline ends came to 25 bases. CDR3 length: 18 amino acids. Here the CDR3 reads CASSHNPLGAGTENIQYF. In DNA form, the CDR3 reads TGTGCCAGCAGCCATAACCCTCTCGGGGCGGGGACGGAAAACATTCAGTACTTC.

This clone was picked up a small number of times. The chain combines TRBV6-1 with TRBJ2-7; D perhaps matches TRBD2 (6 bases). In germline, CDR1 is MNHNS, CDR2 SASEGT. The CDR3 spans 16 residues. Trimming cost V 0 bases and J 6 bases, with 18 bases left between them. The CDR3 nucleotides are TGTGCCAGCAGTGAAGCGCTATTACTAGCCGGCGGCGAGCAGTACTTC. Protein product: CASSEALLLAGGEQYF.

This chain joins TRBV15 and TRBJ1-2; D ambiguous. This CDR3 is built from 12 residues. V was clipped by 5 bases and J by 3 bases, with 7 bases between them. From germline, CDR1 is LNHNV and CDR2 YYDKDF (reference sequence). As DNA, the CDR3 is TGTGCCACCAGCCGGGGAGACTATGGCTACACCTTC. Its protein is CATSRGDYGYTF.

The chain couples TRBV19 to TRBJ2-4, with TRBD1 matching over 9 bases. In germline, CDR1 is LNHDA, CDR2 SQIVND (reference sequence). This CDR3 spans 16 amino acids. V lost 0 bases, J lost 6 bases, and 6 bases stayed unmatched. The CDR3 reads CASSIDPWDRANIQYF. The CDR3 bases are TGTGCCAGTAGTATAGATCCGTGGGACAGGGCAAACATTCAGTACTTC.

The CDR3 loop is CASSLQTSNVVFF. CDR3 DNA: TGTGCCAGCAGCCTTCAAACCAGCAATGTTGTGTTCTTC. The gene calls are TRBV7-2 and TRBJ2-1; the D is unclear. The CDR3 runs to 13 residues. Germline V gives CDR1 SGHTA, CDR2 FQGNSA. The V gene lost 5 bases and the J gene lost 15 bases, with 20 bases spanning the gap.

The chain employs TRBV7-9 and TRBJ2-5; maybe TRBD1 (5 bases). Trimming pared 5 bases from V and 1 base from J, leaving 17 bases between. The CDR3 runs 16 residues. Germline V gene data show CDR1 as SEHNR and CDR2 as FQNEAQ (reference sequence). The CDR3: CASSPDSTAFQETQYF. As DNA, the CDR3 is TGTGCCAGCAGCCCCGACTCGACAGCCTTCCAAGAGACCCAGTACTTC.

The chain uses TRBV30 and TRBJ2-1; no definite D call. Trimming took off 1 base at V and 11 bases at J, with 21 bases between the two ends. Germline CDR1 and CDR2: GTSNPN and SVGIG (reference sequence). The CDR3 spans 15 residues. CDR3 in amino acids: CAWSAPRREVPKQFF. The CDR3 DNA is TGTGCCTGGAGTGCCCCTCGGCGCGAGGTACCCAAGCAGTTCTTC.

CDR3 loop: CASSFDPQETQYF. CDR3 nucleotides: TGTGCCAGCAGCTTTGATCCACAAGAGACCCAGTACTTC. The V gene is TRBV7-3, the J gene TRBJ2-5; D gene unclear. This CDR3 comprises 13 residues. Germline CDR1 reads SGHTA; CDR2 reads FQGTGA. V was cut by 3 bases and J by 2 bases, with 7 bases left in between.

DNA of the CDR3: TGTGCCAGCAGCTTTCAACCGGGACTAGGGGGGGATACGCAGTATTTT. Its translation is CASSFQPGLGGDTQYF. The chain recombines TRBV7-8 with TRBJ2-3, with 8 bases identical to TRBD2. CDR1 is SGHVS, CDR2 FQNEAQ, per germline. The junction had 11 bases not matched to a gene; V was cut back by 3 bases and J by 6 bases. This CDR3 comprises 16 residues. Full variable domain (rest looked up from reference TRBV7-8 and TRBJ2-3): GAGVSQSPRYKVAKRGQDVALRCDPISGHVSLFWYQQALGQGPEFLTYFQNEAQLDKSGLPSDRFFAERPEGSVSTLKIQRTQQEDSAVYLCASSFQPGLGGDTQYFGPGTRLTVL.

The chain has TRBV9 and TRBJ2-3; perhaps TRBD2 as D (7 bases). The CDR3 contains 16 residues. V lost 0 bases, J lost 2 bases, and 13 bases lay in between. Germline values: CDR1 SGDLS, CDR2 YYNGEE. The CDR3 region is CASSVARGAITDTQYF. The CDR3 nucleotides read TGTGCCAGCAGCGTAGCTCGGGGGGCTATCACAGATACGCAGTATTTT.

V gene TRBV7-8 combines with J gene TRBJ1-4; D unresolved. The germline CDR1 and CDR2 sequences are SGHVS and FQNEAQ. V was cut by 3 bases and J by 7 bases, with 15 bases left in between. This CDR3 has 15 amino acids. The CDR3 is CASSLFRGQGEKLFF. CDR3 nucleotide sequence: TGTGCCAGCAGCTTGTTTCGGGGTCAAGGTGAAAAACTGTTTTTT.

V is TRBV7-9 and J is TRBJ2-5; a weak D match, TRBD1 (6 bases). V was shortened by 2 bases and J by 1 base, with 11 bases between the two germline ends. Germline assignment: CDR1 SEHNR and CDR2 FQNEAQ (reference sequence). This CDR3 comprises 15 residues. The CDR3, as DNA: TGTGCCAGCAGCTTAACCGGGACACGCCAAGAGACCCAGTACTTC. Amino acids: CASSLTGTRQETQYF.

This rearrangement joins TRBV6-6 to TRBJ2-7; TRBD2 agrees at 14 bases. The germline gives CDR1 MNHNY, CDR2 SVGAGI (reference sequence). The CDR3 runs 15 residues. With 5 bases clipped from V and 1 base from J, the junction kept 1 base outside the gene matches. The chain's CDR3 is CASSRLAGGSYEQYF. The CDR3 region has the DNA TGTGCCAGCAGTCGACTAGCGGGAGGGTCCTACGAGCAGTACTTC.

In DNA form, the CDR3 reads TGTGCCAGCAGATCGCAACAGGGAGTGGCCGGGGAGCTGTTTTTT. It translates to CASRSQQGVAGELFF. The chain carries TRBV5-6 and TRBJ2-2, with a tentative D call TRBD1 (6 bases). Germline V CDR1 and CDR2: SGHDT, YYEEEE. CDR3 length: 15 residues. Trimming pared 5 bases from V and 6 bases from J, leaving 17 bases between.

This chain uses TRBV29-1 with TRBJ2-7, with 7 positions matching TRBD1. This CDR3 region has 12 residues. Trimming at V came to 7 bases and at J to 0 bases, leaving 3 bases not matched to a gene. Germline V gene sequence: CDR1 SQVTM, CDR2 ANQGSEA. DNA of the CDR3: TGCAGCGCCGGGGACAGCTCCTACGAGCAGTACTTC. It is translated as CSAGDSSYEQYF.

This clone was seen a few times. The chain combines TRBV4-3 with TRBJ1-3; D remains unclear. V was shortened by 1 base and J by 0 bases, with 7 bases between the two germline ends. The CDR3 runs to 15 residues. Germline lookup yields CDR1 LGHNA and CDR2 YSLEER. CDR3: CASSQGVRSGNTIYF. CDR3 nucleotides: TGCGCCAGCAGCCAAGGAGTTCGCTCTGGAAACACCATATATTTT.